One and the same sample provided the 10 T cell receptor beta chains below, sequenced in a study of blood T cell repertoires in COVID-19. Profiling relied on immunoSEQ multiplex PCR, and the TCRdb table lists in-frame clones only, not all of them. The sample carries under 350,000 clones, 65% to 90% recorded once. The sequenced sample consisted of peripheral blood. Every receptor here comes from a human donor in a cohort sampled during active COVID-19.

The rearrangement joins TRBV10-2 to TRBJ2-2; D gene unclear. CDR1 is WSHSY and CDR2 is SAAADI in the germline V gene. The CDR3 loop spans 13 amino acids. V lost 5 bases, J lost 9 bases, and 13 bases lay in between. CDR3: CASSFSQSRELFF. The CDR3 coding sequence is TGCGCCAGCAGTTTTTCACAGAGCAGGGAGCTGTTTTTT.

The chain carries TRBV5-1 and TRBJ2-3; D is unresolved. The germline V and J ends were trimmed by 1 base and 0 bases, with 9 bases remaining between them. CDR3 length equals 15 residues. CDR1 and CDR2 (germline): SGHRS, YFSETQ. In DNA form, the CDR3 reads TGCGCCAGCAGCTTGCTTCTGTTTAGCACAGATACGCAGTATTTT. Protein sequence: CASSLLLFSTDTQYF. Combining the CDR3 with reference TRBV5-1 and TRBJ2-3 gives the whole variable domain KAGVTQTPRYLIKTRGQQVTLSCSPISGHRSVSWYQQTPGQGLQFLFEYFSETQRNKGNFPGRFSGRQFSNSRSEMNVSTLELGDSALYLCASSLLLFSTDTQYFGPGTRLTVL.

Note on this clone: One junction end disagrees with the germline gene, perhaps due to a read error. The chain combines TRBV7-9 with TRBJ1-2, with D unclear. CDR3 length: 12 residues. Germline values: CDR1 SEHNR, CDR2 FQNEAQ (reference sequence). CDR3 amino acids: CASSTTEGLGAF. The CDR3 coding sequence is TGTGCCAGCAGCACAACGGAAGGGCTCGGGGCCTTC. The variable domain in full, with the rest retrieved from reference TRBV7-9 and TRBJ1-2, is DTGVSQNPRHKITKRGQNVTFRCDPISEHNRLYWYRQTLGQGPEFLTYFQNEAQLEKSRLLSDRFSAERPKGSFSTLEIQRTEQGDSAMYLCASSTTEGLGAFGSGTRLTVV.

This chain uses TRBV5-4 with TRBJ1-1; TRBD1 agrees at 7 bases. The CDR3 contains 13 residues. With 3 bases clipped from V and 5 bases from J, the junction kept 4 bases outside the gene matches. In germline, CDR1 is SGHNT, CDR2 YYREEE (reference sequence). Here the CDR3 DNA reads TGTGCCAGCAGCTACCGGGACAGTACTGAAGCTTTCTTT. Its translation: CASSYRDSTEAFF.

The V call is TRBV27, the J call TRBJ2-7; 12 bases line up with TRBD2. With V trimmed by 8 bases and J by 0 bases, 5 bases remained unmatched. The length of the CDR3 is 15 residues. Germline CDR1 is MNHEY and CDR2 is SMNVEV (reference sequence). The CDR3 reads CASALTSGSSYEQYF. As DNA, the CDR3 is TGTGCCAGCGCTTTGACTAGCGGGAGCTCCTACGAGCAGTACTTC.

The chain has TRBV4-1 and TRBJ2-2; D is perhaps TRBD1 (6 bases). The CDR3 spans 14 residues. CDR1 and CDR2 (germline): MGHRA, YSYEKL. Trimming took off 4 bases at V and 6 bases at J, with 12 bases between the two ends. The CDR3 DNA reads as TGCGCCAGCAGCCTAACAGGGTTCCCCGGGGAGCTGTTTTTT. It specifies CASSLTGFPGELFF.

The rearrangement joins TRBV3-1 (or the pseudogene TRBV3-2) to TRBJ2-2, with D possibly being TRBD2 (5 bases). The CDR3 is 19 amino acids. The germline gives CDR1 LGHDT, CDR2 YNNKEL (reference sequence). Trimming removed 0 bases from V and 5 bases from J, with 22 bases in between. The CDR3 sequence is CASSQDPRTERRPTGELFF. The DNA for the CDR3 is TGTGCCAGCAGCCAAGATCCTCGGACGGAGCGGCGGCCGACCGGGGAGCTGTTTTTT.

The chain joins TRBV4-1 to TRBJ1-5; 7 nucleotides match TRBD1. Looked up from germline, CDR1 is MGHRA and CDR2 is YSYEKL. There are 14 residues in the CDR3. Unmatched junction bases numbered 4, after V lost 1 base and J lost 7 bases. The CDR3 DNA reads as TGCGCCAGCAGCCAAGGAGGGGGCGGCCAGCCCCAGCATTTT. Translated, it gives CASSQGGGGQPQHF.

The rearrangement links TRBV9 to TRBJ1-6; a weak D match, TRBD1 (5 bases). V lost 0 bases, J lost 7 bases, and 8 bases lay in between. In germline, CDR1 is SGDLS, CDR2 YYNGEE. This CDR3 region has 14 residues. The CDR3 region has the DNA TGTGCCAGCAGCGTAGGCGGGGACAATTCACCCCTCCACTTT. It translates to CASSVGGDNSPLHF.

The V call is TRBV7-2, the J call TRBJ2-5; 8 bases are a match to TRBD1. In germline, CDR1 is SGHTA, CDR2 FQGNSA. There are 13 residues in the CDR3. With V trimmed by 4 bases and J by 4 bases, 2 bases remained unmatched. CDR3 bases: TGTGCCAGCAGCTCCAGGGGGCCAGAGACCCAGTACTTC. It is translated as CASSSRGPETQYF.